These T cell receptor beta chains were read from a single sample in a study of T-cell reconstitution after alpha-beta-depleted transplantation in children. In TCRdb, the PCR reads were re-called with MiXCR into one record per CDR3 protein. Among 300,000 to 400,000 distinct CDR3 sequences listed, approximately 23% were seen once. The sample was PBMCs, mostly from graft donor cells, taken 180 days after TCRalphabeta/CD19-depleted stem cell transplant. These receptors all stem from a male patient younger than 18 who had a stem cell transplant for acute lymphoblastic leukemia, so the T cells may come from the graft donor. Both conserved end residues are part of each CDR3. A D gene is named only where the DNA matches it firmly. The listing skips clone size in some rows; elsewhere it reads once, few, many or a size class.

D | size | J | V | DNA | CDR3
. | few | TRBJ2-4 | TRBV19 | TGTGCCAGTAGTATAGTTGCTGGGCGGAAATACATTCAGTACTTC | CASSIVAGRKYIQYF
TRBD2 | . | TRBJ2-3 | TRBV14 | TGTGCCAGCAGCCTACGCCTGACTAGCGGGGAGCGGGATACGCAGTATTTT | CASSLRLTSGERDTQYF
. | . | TRBJ2-5 | TRBV7-7 | TGTGCCAGCAGCTTATGGACTAAAACGGAGACCCAGTACTTC | CASSLWTKTETQYF
. | . | TRBJ2-2 | TRBV9 | TGTGCCAGCAGCACTAGAGCAGGGCCCGGGGAGCTGTTTTTT | CASSTRAGPGELFF
TRBD1 | . | TRBJ2-7 | TRBV9 | TGTGCCAGCAGCGTGGGCAGGGGGTTTTGGGAGCAGTACTTC | CASSVGRGFWEQYF
TRBD1 | . | TRBJ2-1 | TRBV9 | TGTGCCAGCAGCGTAGGGACAGGGGCCTTCTCCTACAATGAGCAGTTCTTC | CASSVGTGAFSYNEQFF
. | . | TRBJ2-1 | TRBV11-2 | TGTGCCAGCAGCTTAGTAGCGGTGGCGGCGGGGAATGAGCAGTTCTTC | CASSLVAVAAGNEQFF
TRBD1 | . | TRBJ2-2 | TRBV5-6 | TGTGCCAGCAGCTTGTTGCCACAGGGGGCGGGCACCGGGGAGCTGTTTTTT | CASSLLPQGAGTGELFF
TRBD1 | . | TRBJ2-7 | TRBV20-1 | TGCAGTGTAACAGGGGTAGGCGAGCAGTACTTC | CSVTGVGEQYF
. | . | TRBJ2-1 | TRBV20-1 | TGCAGTGCCCCCCGTGGCGGTCCTTGGAATGAGCAGTTCTTC | CSAPRGGPWNEQFF
. | few | TRBJ2-7 | TRBV27 | TGTGCCAGCAGGAGGTTGAGGGGGTACGAGCAGTACTTC | CASRRLRGYEQYF
TRBD2 | . | TRBJ2-7 | TRBV19 | TGTGCCAGTAAGGCCCTAGCGGGAGTGGGGGAGCAGTACTTC | CASKALAGVGEQYF
TRBD2 | . | TRBJ2-3 | TRBV20-1 | TGCTGTGCTTGGTCCCGGGACCGGACTAGGAGCACAGATACGCAGTATTTT | CCAWSRDRTRSTDTQYF
. | few | TRBJ1-4 | TRBV5-1 | TGCGCCAGCAGCCCTGGGACCCATGAAAAACTGTTTTTT | CASSPGTHEKLFF
. | few | TRBJ2-7 | TRBV4-1 | TGCGCCAGCAGCCAACCCCAGGCAGGGGTCTACGAGCAGTACTTC | CASSQPQAGVYEQYF
. | . | TRBJ2-5 | TRBV5-1 | TGCGCCAGCAGCTTGGTCGCAGGAATTACAGAGACCCAGTACTTC | CASSLVAGITETQYF
. | many | TRBJ2-1 | TRBV12-3/TRBV12-4 | TGTGCCAGCAGTTTAGCGGGAGGGGGTCGCCCCAATGAGCAGTTCTTC | CASSLAGGGRPNEQFF
. | few | TRBJ1-1 | TRBV4-1 | TGCGCCAGCAGCCAGGGAAGGGCAGGGTTGAACACTGAAGCTTTCTTT | CASSQGRAGLNTEAFF
. | . | TRBJ2-7 | TRBV11-2 | TGTGCCAGCGGGGGACATAAAATGTGGGAGCAGTACTTC | CASGGHKMWEQYF
TRBD2 | . | TRBJ2-1 | TRBV6-1 | TGTGCCAGCAGTCCAGGGACTAGCAATGAGCAGTTCTTC | CASSPGTSNEQFF
TRBD2 | few | TRBJ2-7 | TRBV10-3 | TGTGCCATCAGTCGGGTAGCGGGAGGACCTAACTACGAGCAGTACTTC | CAISRVAGGPNYEQYF
. | . | TRBJ1-3 | TRBV7-9 | TGTGCCAGCAGCCCCCCCCCGCAGGATAACACCATATATTTT | CASSPPPQDNTIYF
TRBD1 | . | TRBJ1-2 | TRBV20-1 | TGCAGTGGGATTGGGACAGGGAATGGCTACACCTTC | CSGIGTGNGYTF
. | many | TRBJ2-7 | TRBV12-3/TRBV12-4 | TGTGCCAGCAGTTTAAGACGTGCCTCCTACGAGCAGTACTTC | CASSLRRASYEQYF
. | . | TRBJ2-7 | TRBV15 | TGTGCCACCAGCAGAGATCGGGCCCGCGAGCAGTACTTC | CATSRDRAREQYF
. | few | TRBJ2-7 | TRBV4-1 | TGCGCCAGCAGCCAGCCAGGACCTTACGAGCAGTACTTC | CASSQPGPYEQYF
TRBD2 | . | TRBJ2-7 | TRBV20-1 | TGCAGTGCTCAGAGCGGGGGCCGGCCGGCAGAGGAGCAGTACTTC | CSAQSGGRPAEEQYF
. | few | TRBJ2-5 | TRBV27 | TGTGCCAGCAGTTTATCTCGGGTTCGGGAGACCCAGTACTTC | CASSLSRVRETQYF
. | few | TRBJ2-3 | TRBV9 | TGTGCCAGCAGCGTAGCGGGACGCACAGATACGCAGTATTTT | CASSVAGRTDTQYF
TRBD2 | few | TRBJ2-1 | TRBV5-1 | TGCGCCAGCAGCACTACCGGGACTAGCATATACAATGAGCAGTTCTTC | CASSTTGTSIYNEQFF
. | few | TRBJ2-3 | TRBV7-3 | TGTGCCAGCAGCTTGGGCGGGACCAGCCCCCGCACAGATACGCAGTATTTT | CASSLGGTSPRTDTQYF
TRBD2 | . | TRBJ2-2 | TRBV12-3/TRBV12-4 | TGTGCCAGCAGTTCCCTCCCCTTCAGCGGGGCCAACACCGGGGAGCTGTTTTTT | CASSSLPFSGANTGELFF
. | . | TRBJ1-1 | TRBV11-2 | TGTGCCAGCAGCTTAGGCCCCCAGGCTTTCTTT | CASSLGPQAFF
. | . | TRBJ2-7 | TRBV25-1 | TGTGCCAGCAGTGAGGCGGGGACACCTAGATACGAGCAGTACTTC | CASSEAGTPRYEQYF
. | . | TRBJ2-2 | TRBV20-1 | TGCAGTGCTAGAGATAGCAGGGAGCCGAACACCGGGGAGCTGTTTTTT | CSARDSREPNTGELFF
TRBD1 | . | TRBJ1-1 | TRBV4-2 | TGTGCCAGCAGGGGACAGAATAGGAACACTGAAGCTTTCTTT | CASRGQNRNTEAFF
. | few | TRBJ2-7 | TRBV13 | TGTGCCAGCAGCTTAGGGCTCGGGACGTCCTACGAGCAGTACTTC | CASSLGLGTSYEQYF
. | . | TRBJ2-2 | TRBV18 | TGTGCCAGCTCACCACCTAGCGCCCACGGGGAGCTGTTTTTT | CASSPPSAHGELFF
TRBD2 | many | TRBJ2-7 | TRBV5-1 | TGCGCCAGCAGCTTGGGGGGACTAGCGGGAGCAACCTACGAGCAGTACTTC | CASSLGGLAGATYEQYF
TRBD2 | . | TRBJ2-4 | TRBV11-1 | TGTGCCAGCAGCTCCCCGGGACTAGCGACTCCAAAGGGGAACATTCAGTACTTC | CASSSPGLATPKGNIQYF
. | . | TRBJ1-4 | TRBV5-1 | TGCGCCAGCAGCTTGGGACCGACAACTAATGAAAAACTGTTTTTT | CASSLGPTTNEKLFF
. | few | TRBJ2-7 | TRBV20-1 | TGCAGTGCTCGGGGACTCACGAGCTCCTACGAGCAGTACTTC | CSARGLTSSYEQYF